The 10 T cell receptor beta chains below were found in one sample sequenced in a study of shared clonotypes between healthy human individuals. Selected positively for CCR7 and CD45RO-negative, naive CD8 cells excluded terminally differentiated effector memory CD45RA+ cells. Using immunoSEQ multiplex PCR, the repertoire was profiled, and TCRdb retains in-frame clones only, with some absent. Of approximately 650,000 clones listed, 95% to 96% are singletons. The material sequenced was naive CD8+ T cells sorted from blood. These receptors originate from a woman aged 25 to 39 in good health.

The chain carries TRBV13 and TRBJ2-5, with TRBD2 matching 15 bases. CDR1 PRHDT and CDR2 FYEKMQ come from the germline V gene (reference sequence). This CDR3 region has 19 residues. The J segment lost 0 bases and the V segment lost 5 bases, leaving 10 bases of the junction unmatched. DNA of the CDR3: TGTGCCAGCAGCACGACTTTAGGACTAGCGGGAGGGTACCAAGAGACCCAGTACTTC. Its translation is CASSTTLGLAGGYQETQYF.

CDR3: CASSPHSVGGDDTRSYEQYF. The CDR3 DNA reads TGCGCCAGCAGTCCGCACAGTGTGGGGGGCGACGACACGAGGTCCTACGAGCAGTACTTC. The chain couples TRBV4-1 to TRBJ2-7; D possibly uses TRBD1 or TRBD2 (6 bases each). V was pared by 6 bases and J by 1 base, with 31 bases between. The CDR3 runs to 20 residues. Germline CDR1 reads MGHRA; CDR2 reads YSYEKL.

As concerns this clone: At the DNA level, this CDR3 is encoded by other sequences in the same sample as well. The chain joins TRBV27 to TRBJ2-7; the D gene is possibly TRBD1 (6 bases). There are 13 residues in the CDR3. The germline V gene encodes CDR1 MNHEY and CDR2 SMNVEV (reference sequence). V was shortened by 1 base and J by 4 bases, with 8 bases between the two germline ends. As DNA, the CDR3 is TGTGCCAGCAGTTTATTGGGGGCGTACGAGCAGTACTTC. This translates into CASSLLGAYEQYF.

This chain joins TRBV5-5 and TRBJ1-2, with D possibly TRBD1 on 6 matching bases. Trimming pared 7 bases from V and 3 bases from J, leaving 13 bases between. Germline-derived CDR1 and CDR2 are SGHKS and YYEKEE (reference sequence). This CDR3 has 13 residues. The CDR3 loop is CASHPSGDYGYTF. The CDR3 DNA follows: TGTGCCAGCCATCCCTCAGGGGACTATGGCTACACCTTC.

This rearrangement joins TRBV2 to TRBJ1-1; D is unclear. The CDR3 runs to 9 residues. V shed 8 bases and J shed 7 bases, with 5 bases lying between them. From germline, CDR1 is SNHLY and CDR2 FYNNEI. The CDR3 sequence is CASGGEAFF. CDR3 in DNA: TGTGCCAGCGGCGGTGAAGCTTTCTTT.

This chain links TRBV10-2 with TRBJ2-4; D remains ambiguous. This CDR3 spans 11 amino acids. V lost 3 bases and J lost 8, with 5 bases in between. CDR1 WSHSY and CDR2 SAAADI come from the germline V gene. The CDR3: CASSDSDIQYF. As DNA, the CDR3 is TGCGCCAGCAGTGACAGCGACATTCAGTACTTC.

The chain links TRBV11-2 to TRBJ1-4; maybe TRBD1 (5 bases). With 3 bases removed from V and 8 bases from J, the gap between germline ends came to 7 bases. In germline, CDR1 is SGHAT, CDR2 FQNNGV. The CDR3 covers 12 residues. This chain's CDR3 is CASSLTEEKLFF. CDR3 in DNA: TGTGCCAGCAGCTTGACAGAAGAAAAACTGTTTTTT.

The chain combines TRBV4-1 with TRBJ2-5, with 12 bases fitting TRBD2. The CDR3 totals 18 residues. J gave up 5 bases and V 0 bases, and 10 bases lay outside the gene matches. CDR1 and CDR2 from the germline V gene are MGHRA and YSYEKL. CDR3 DNA sequence: TGCGCCAGCAGCCAAGATATCCCTAGCGGGAGGGCCTGGGAGACCCAGTACTTC. Its protein product is CASSQDIPSGRAWETQYF.

The genes are TRBV2 and TRBJ1-1; D is perhaps TRBD1 (6 bases). Germline CDR1 SNHLY, CDR2 FYNNEI. The CDR3 runs to 12 residues. Trimming left V 6 bases short and J 6 bases short, with 11 bases between. The CDR3 nucleotides are TGTGCCAGCAGGGGAGGGGGGCCTGAAGCTTTCTTT. Translated, it gives CASRGGGPEAFF. The full variable domain, its missing parts supplied by reference TRBV2 and TRBJ1-1, is EPEVTQTPSHQVTQMGQEVILRCVPISNHLYFYWYRQILGQKVEFLVSFYNNEISEKSEIFDDQFSVERPDGSNFTLKIRSTKLEDSAMYFCASRGGGPEAFFGQGTRLTVV.

The chain has TRBV4-2 and TRBJ2-7, with D possibly being TRBD1 (5 bases). The V gene lost 3 bases and the J gene lost 1 base, with 10 bases spanning the gap. CDR3 length: 14 residues. Germline V lookup: CDR1 LGHNA, CDR2 YNFKEQ. The CDR3 bases are TGTGCCAGCAGCCATTCAGGGTCTTCCTACGAGCAGTACTTC. Encoded protein: CASSHSGSSYEQYF.